This record covers a single T cell receptor (beta chain). In the study's own analysis: Amplified reference gene primers provided the basis for estimating nucleated cell counts. Libraries were prepared by immunoSEQ multiplex PCR; TCRdb keeps only in-frame clonotypes and omits some of them. That table furnishes V, J and clone size, whereas the DNA furnished D and trimming. There are about 200,000 clones in the sample; 86% occur only once, and 0.7% to 0.95% lies in the top ten. This CDR3 is built from 15 residues. Trimming removed 1 base at V and 4 bases at J, with 11 bases between. The germline V gene has CDR1 SGHVS and CDR2 FQNEAQ. This record belongs to a study of blood T cell repertoires in COVID-19. As for the study in general: Acute-phase and convalescent COVID-19 samples originated in the United States, Italy and Spain. T cells, B-cell-depleted T cells, or PBMCs provided the cDNA or gDNA that served as material.

This TCR was recovered from a woman in her 70s with acute or convalescent COVID-19. Sequenced input: peripheral blood. This chain uses TRBV7-8 with TRBJ2-1; D is possibly TRBD1 (5 bases). The CDR3 DNA reads TGTGCCAGCAGCTTAGTACCAGGGCGGTACAATGAGCAGTTCTTC. Protein sequence: CASSLVPGRYNEQFF.